The rows below give T cell receptor beta chains drawn from one sample of a study of CD8 T cells in ankylosing spondylitis. TCRdb ran MiXCR on the 5' RACE reads and lists one entry per CDR3 protein. This repertoire shows roughly 150,000 distinct CDR3 sequences, roughly 31% found once; its top ten account for 5.5% to 7.5%. The material sequenced was synovial fluid, either unsorted or a sorted T cell fraction (not recorded which). The receptors stem from a male donor with ankylosing spondylitis. Each CDR3 is given with its conserved first and last residue. A D gene is named only where the DNA matches it firmly. The size entry is marked missing in some rows and otherwise reads once, few, many or a size class.

size	V	J	D	CDR3	DNA
few	TRBV10-3	TRBJ2-3	NA	CAISDMGMSTDTQYF	TGTGCCATCAGTGATATGGGCATGAGCACAGATACGCAGTATTTT
many	TRBV7-9	TRBJ1-2	TRBD1	CASSLGTGDSYGYTF	TGTGCCAGCAGCCTTGGGACAGGGGACAGCTATGGCTACACCTTC
NA	TRBV7-2	TRBJ1-1	NA	CASSGTEAFF	TGTGCCAGCAGCGGCACTGAAGCTTTCTTT
NA	TRBV7-2	TRBJ2-2	TRBD1	CASSWDRAGELFF	TGTGCCAGCAGCTGGGACAGGGCCGGGGAGCTGTTTTTT
NA	TRBV4-1	TRBJ2-1	NA	CASSQIRDFGQFF	TGCGCCAGCAGCCAAATTCGGGACTTCGGGCAGTTCTTC
NA	TRBV7-8	TRBJ1-3	TRBD1	CASTEDRRNGNTIYF	TGTGCCAGCACGGAGGACAGGAGGAATGGAAACACCATATATTTT
NA	TRBV6-2/TRBV6-3	TRBJ2-7	TRBD1	CASSYALTGSVYEQYF	TGTGCCAGCAGTTACGCCCTGACAGGGTCCGTCTACGAGCAGTACTTC
NA	TRBV19	TRBJ2-3	TRBD2	CASQTSGRPDTQYF	TGTGCCAGCCAGACTAGCGGGAGGCCAGATACGCAGTATTTT
NA	TRBV2	TRBJ2-5	TRBD2	CASRDSGSGETQYF	TGTGCCAGCAGGGATAGCGGGAGCGGAGAGACCCAGTACTTC
NA	TRBV7-2	TRBJ2-7	TRBD2	CASSARTGGGYEQYF	TGTGCCAGCAGCGCACGGACGGGAGGCGGGTACGAGCAGTACTTC
NA	TRBV7-9	TRBJ2-7	NA	CASSPRVAEEQYF	TGTGCCAGCAGCCCGCGGGTGGCTGAGGAGCAGTACTTC
NA	TRBV12-3/TRBV12-4	TRBJ2-1	NA	CASSLGSGVYNEQFF	TGTGCCAGCAGTTTAGGTAGCGGCGTTTACAATGAGCAGTTCTTC
NA	TRBV20-1	TRBJ2-1	NA	CSASKTGVSYNEQFF	TGCAGTGCTAGCAAGACGGGAGTCTCCTACAATGAGCAGTTCTTC
few	TRBV5-1	TRBJ2-5	NA	CASSLGAQWGETQYF	TGCGCCAGCAGCTTGGGGGCGCAATGGGGGGAGACCCAGTACTTC
many	TRBV10-3	TRBJ2-6	NA	CAISGGSYSGANVLTF	TGTGCCATCAGTGGGGGATCGTACTCTGGGGCCAACGTCCTGACTTTC
many	TRBV20-1	TRBJ2-1	TRBD2	CSASQGRGGLDEQFF	TGCAGTGCGTCTCAGGGTCGGGGGGGGCTCGATGAGCAGTTCTTC
NA	TRBV12-3/TRBV12-4	TRBJ1-5	TRBD1	CASSLTGDQPQHF	TGTGCCAGCAGCTTGACAGGGGATCAGCCCCAGCATTTT
NA	TRBV6-5	TRBJ1-2	TRBD1	CASSWGTGPLGYTF	TGTGCCAGCAGTTGGGGGACAGGGCCTTTGGGCTACACCTTC
few	TRBV6-1	TRBJ1-5	TRBD1	CASTGAPIPRGPAAHF	TGTGCCAGCACCGGAGCCCCTATCCCTAGGGGGCCGGCGGCGCATTTT
NA	TRBV5-6	TRBJ2-5	NA	CASSLDSGYQETQYF	TGTGCCAGCAGCTTGGATTCAGGGTACCAAGAGACCCAGTACTTC
many	TRBV5-1	TRBJ2-7	TRBD1	CASQSGTGAYEQYF	TGCGCCAGCCAATCCGGGACAGGGGCCTACGAGCAGTACTTC
NA	TRBV28	TRBJ2-1	NA	CASSVQEQFF	TGTGCCAGCAGTGTGCAAGAGCAGTTCTTC
few	TRBV12-3/TRBV12-4	TRBJ1-6	NA	CASSLNSPLHF	TGTGCCAGCAGTCTAAATTCACCCCTCCACTTT
NA	TRBV7-3	TRBJ2-7	TRBD2	CASSLMSGGSYEQYF	TGTGCCAGCAGCTTAATGTCAGGCGGGAGCTACGAGCAGTACTTC
NA	TRBV11-2	TRBJ1-6	TRBD1	CASSLEAELTGTGDSPLHF	TGTGCCAGCAGCTTAGAGGCAGAGTTAACCGGGACAGGGGATTCACCCCTCCACTTT
few	TRBV6-5	TRBJ2-3	NA	CASSSQGDTQYF	TGTGCCAGCAGCTCACAAGGGGATACGCAGTATTTT
NA	TRBV18	TRBJ2-1	TRBD2	CASSPRREGEQFF	TGTGCCAGCTCACCACGTCGGGAGGGTGAGCAGTTCTTC
medium-sized	TRBV6-5	TRBJ1-1	NA	CASSYMGRESGEAFF	TGTGCCAGCAGTTACATGGGCAGAGAATCAGGTGAAGCTTTCTTT
NA	TRBV9	TRBJ2-1	TRBD2	CASSVVGLAGFAEQFF	TGTGCCAGCAGCGTAGTAGGACTAGCGGGATTCGCTGAGCAGTTCTTC
many	TRBV10-3	TRBJ1-4	NA	CAISESGAVEEKLFF	TGTGCCATCAGTGAGTCGGGGGCTGTTGAAGAAAAACTGTTTTTT
NA	TRBV20-1	TRBJ2-7	NA	CSARDPRGKSYEQYF	TGCAGTGCTAGAGATCCCAGGGGAAAGTCGTACGAGCAGTACTTC
NA	TRBV29-1	TRBJ2-3	NA	CSTLPTDTQYF	TGCAGCACCCTTCCTACAGATACGCAGTATTTT
few	TRBV12-3/TRBV12-4	TRBJ1-1	NA	CASSDQLNTEAFF	TGTGCCAGCAGCGACCAGTTGAACACTGAAGCTTTCTTT
few	TRBV5-1	TRBJ2-2	TRBD1	CASSASTGTGTGELFF	TGCGCCAGCAGCGCATCGACAGGGACGGGCACCGGGGAGCTGTTTTTT
NA	TRBV12-3/TRBV12-4	TRBJ2-1	TRBD2	CASSLGTSLHNEQFF	TGTGCCAGCAGTTTAGGGACTAGTCTCCACAATGAGCAGTTCTTC
few	TRBV5-1	TRBJ2-6	NA	CASSQGFPGANVLTF	TGCGCCAGCAGTCAGGGGTTTCCTGGGGCCAACGTCCTGACTTTC
many	TRBV11-2	TRBJ2-3	TRBD2	CASSLEGLADIQGTDTQYF	TGTGCCAGCAGCTTAGAGGGACTAGCGGACATTCAGGGCACAGATACGCAGTATTTT
many	TRBV5-6	TRBJ2-5	NA	CASSLRGTSYQETQYF	TGTGCCAGCAGCTTGAGAGGGACTTCATACCAAGAGACCCAGTACTTC
few	TRBV20-1	TRBJ2-2	TRBD2	CSARDRGGLNTGELFF	TGCAGTGCTAGAGATCGCGGGGGGCTGAACACCGGGGAGCTGTTTTTT
few	TRBV20-1	TRBJ1-2	NA	CSASQSGGHGYTF	TGCAGTGCTAGTCAAAGTGGGGGGCATGGCTACACCTTC
few	TRBV28	TRBJ1-5	NA	CASSFRGSFNQPQHF	TGTGCCAGCAGTTTTCGGGGTTCTTTCAATCAGCCCCAGCATTTT
NA	TRBV10-3	TRBJ1-6	TRBD1	CAISTGTGRSPLHF	TGTGCCATCAGTACCGGGACAGGGCGGTCACCCCTCCACTTT
many	TRBV6-1	TRBJ2-1	TRBD2	CASRLADINNEQFF	TGTGCCAGCAGGCTAGCGGACATAAACAATGAGCAGTTCTTC
many	TRBV7-9	TRBJ1-6	TRBD1	CASSLGQGFSNSPLHF	TGTGCCAGCAGCCTAGGACAGGGCTTTTCTAATTCACCCCTCCACTTT
many	TRBV6-4	TRBJ2-1	NA	CASSDSTENEQFF	TGTGCCAGCAGTGACTCTACTGAAAATGAGCAGTTCTTC
NA	TRBV12-3/TRBV12-4	TRBJ2-7	NA	CASSFLGGTETYEQYF	TGTGCCAGCAGTTTTCTAGGAGGGACAGAAACCTACGAGCAGTACTTC
few	TRBV10-3	TRBJ1-5	NA	CAISESGRGVNQPQHF	TGTGCCATCAGTGAGTCTGGCAGGGGTGTCAATCAGCCCCAGCATTTT
many	TRBV29-1	TRBJ1-1	TRBD1	CSAQGPGMNTEAFF	TGCAGCGCACAGGGGCCGGGAATGAACACTGAAGCTTTCTTT
NA	TRBV7-3	TRBJ2-3	NA	CASSQTRLATDTQYF	TGTGCCAGCAGCCAAACCAGGCTAGCGACAGATACGCAGTATTTT
NA	TRBV27	TRBJ2-4	NA	CASSRESRAKNIQYF	TGTGCCAGCAGTCGGGAGTCGAGAGCCAAAAACATTCAGTACTTC
NA	TRBV7-3	TRBJ1-2	TRBD1	CASSPGTGHGYTF	TGTGCCAGCAGCCCCGGGACAGGGCATGGCTACACCTTC